The 2 T cell receptor beta chains given below trace back to one sample, sequenced in a study of T cell responses to AZD1222 COVID-19 vaccine. TCRdb's table, derived via immunoSEQ multiplex PCR, lists solely in-frame clones and lacks some. The sample's table shows around 140,000 clones. The material sequenced was peripheral blood. The receptors were sampled from an adult in good health.

V usage is TRBV4-1 and J usage is TRBJ2-1; 7 bases are a match to TRBD2. CDR1 and CDR2 from the germline V gene are MGHRA and YSYEKL. V lost 2 bases, J lost 10 bases, and 2 bases stayed unmatched. This CDR3 is built from 12 residues. For the CDR3, the DNA is TGCGCCAGCAGCCAATACGGGGGGGAGCAGTTCTTC. This gives the protein CASSQYGGEQFF.

The genes are TRBV5-8 and TRBJ1-2; tentatively, D is TRBD1 (5 bases). CDR3 length: 14 residues. Germline V gives CDR1 SGHTS, CDR2 YDEGEE. V lost 4 bases and J 0 bases, leaving 10 bases between the germline ends. As DNA, the CDR3 is TGTGCCAGCAGCCCCAGGGTTACTAACTATGGCTACACCTTC. Its protein is CASSPRVTNYGYTF.